This T cell receptor (beta chain) was identified during a study of early T cells in non-severe SARS-CoV-2 infection. Study overall: Bulk RNA from unsorted whole blood was sequenced; chains were unpaired.

This clonotype was counted a few times. In the library, individual cDNA molecules carried attached unique molecular identifiers. TCRdb used MiXCR to reprocess the 5' RACE reads, holding one entry per CDR3 protein. The repertoire holds around 94,000 distinct CDR3 sequences, around 13% seen once, with 6% to 7.5% in the top ten. This clonotype was sampled from an adult who was a healthcare worker with PCR-confirmed SARS-CoV-2 infection or an uninfected control (not recorded which). Material: whole blood.

Written as DNA, the CDR3 is TGCAGCGTTGAAGAACAGACGAACACTGAAGCTTTCTTT. Its protein product is CSVEEQTNTEAFF. The chain has TRBV29-1 and TRBJ1-1; D gene ambiguous. CDR1 is SQVTM, CDR2 ANQGSEA, per germline. V was pared by 0 bases and J by 1 base, with 6 bases between. The length of the CDR3 is 13 residues.